The 15 T cell receptor beta chains below come from one sample, sequenced in a study of Graves' ophthalmopathy and Graves' hyperthyroidism. From RNA, the CDR3 regions of TCR beta chains were amplified and sequenced. The authors performed first-round RT-PCR with HTBI primers and then a second-round multiplex PCR. TCRdb re-derived calls from the multiplex PCR reads in MiXCR, one entry per CDR3 protein. This sample yields almost 750,000 distinct CDR3 sequences, of which 35% to 50% are seen a single time; roughly 45% belongs to the top ten. The sequencing sample was made of peripheral blood. Every receptor here comes from an adult man with Graves' ophthalmopathy.

This clonotype was detected only a few times. The chain couples TRBV4-1 to TRBJ1-5; D call uncertain. The CDR3 has 16 amino acids. Trimming pared 4 bases from V and 0 bases from J, leaving 13 bases between. The germline gives CDR1 MGHRA, CDR2 YSYEKL. The CDR3 DNA reads TGCGCCAGCAGCCCTTACAAGTTCAATAGCAATCAGCCCCAGCATTTT. The encoded protein is CASSPYKFNSNQPQHF.

The rearrangement uses TRBV9 and TRBJ1-1; D is possibly TRBD1 (5 bases). This CDR3 spans 16 amino acids. CDR1 and CDR2 (germline): SGDLS, YYNGEE. The V end lost 4 bases, the J end lost 5 bases, and 21 bases lay between the germline ends. The CDR3 region is CASSQAGASGVTEAFF. CDR3 in DNA: TGTGCCAGCAGCCAAGCCGGGGCGTCCGGGGTTACTGAAGCTTTCTTT.

The CDR3: CASSLEQQNTEAFF. CDR3 DNA sequence: TGTGCCAGCAGCCTGGAACAGCAGAACACTGAAGCTTTCTTT. V usage is TRBV9 and J usage is TRBJ1-1; D unclear. CDR1 is SGDLS, CDR2 YYNGEE, per germline. V was trimmed by 4 bases and J by 1 base, leaving 11 bases between them. There are 14 residues in the CDR3.

Only one count was recorded for this clonotype. The rearrangement joins TRBV29-1 to TRBJ1-3; tentative D call: TRBD1 (5 bases). Deletions cut 3 bases from V and 10 bases from J, with 16 bases between. Germline values: CDR1 SQVTM, CDR2 ANQGSEA. CDR3 length: 13 residues. CDR3 residues: CSVDGQGGETIYF. CDR3 nucleotide sequence: TGCAGCGTTGATGGGCAGGGCGGAGAGACCATATATTTT.

This clonotype came up many times. The J gene is TRBJ1-1, the V gene TRBV7-9, with D uncertain. The CDR3 is made up of 13 amino acids. V was clipped by 0 bases and J by 11 bases, with 13 bases between them. Germline CDR1 reads SEHNR; CDR2 reads FQNEAQ (reference sequence). This CDR3 reads CASSLAQRRDAFF. CDR3 DNA sequence: TGTGCCAGCAGCTTAGCGCAACGGAGAGACGCTTTCTTT.

The rearrangement links TRBV12-3 or TRBV12-4 to TRBJ1-1, with D possibly TRBD1 on 6 matching bases. This CDR3 has 13 amino acids. V lost 6 bases and J 4 bases, leaving 12 bases between the germline ends. CDR3 amino acids: CASSETGTTEAFF. The CDR3 DNA sequence: TGTGCCAGCAGCGAGACAGGAACCACTGAAGCTTTCTTT.

This clonotype has just a few counts. The chain joins TRBV2 to TRBJ2-2; no clear D. The germline CDR1 and CDR2 sequences are SNHLY and FYNNEI. V lost 6 bases to trimming and J lost 0 bases, with 14 bases between them. This CDR3 comprises 16 residues. This chain's CDR3 is CASSVAWATNTGELFF. DNA for the CDR3: TGTGCCAGCAGCGTAGCTTGGGCAACGAACACCGGGGAGCTGTTTTTT.

This clonotype was seen at least ten times. V usage is TRBV15 and J usage is TRBJ1-1, with no clear D. This CDR3 has 14 residues. V was cut by 4 bases and J by 5 bases, with 14 bases left in between. Germline V gene sequence: CDR1 LNHNV, CDR2 YYDKDF (reference sequence). The chain's CDR3 is CATSINRRRTEAFF. CDR3 DNA sequence: TGTGCCACCAGCATCAATCGCAGGCGAACTGAAGCTTTCTTT. Variable domain in full (rest from reference TRBV15 and TRBJ1-1): DAMVIQNPRYQVTQFGKPVTLSCSQTLNHNVMYWYQQKSSQAPKLLFHYYDKDFNNEADTPDNFQSRRPNTSFCFLDIRSPGLGDTAMYLCATSINRRRTEAFFGQGTRLTVV.

This clonotype was seen only a few times. The chain uses TRBV3-1 and TRBJ2-7; TRBD1 is a possible D gene (5 bases). The CDR3 loop spans 14 amino acids. In germline, CDR1 is LGHDT, CDR2 YNNKEL (reference sequence). Trimming removed 0 bases at V and 5 bases at J, with 11 bases between. Here the CDR3 reads CASSQDLWTNEQYF. Here the CDR3 DNA reads TGTGCCAGCAGCCAAGACCTGTGGACAAACGAGCAGTACTTC.

This rearrangement joins TRBV29-1 to TRBJ1-1; D possibly corresponds to TRBD1 (5 bases). The V and J ends lost 4 bases and 7 bases respectively, with 7 bases between them. Per germline, CDR1 SQVTM and CDR2 ANQGSEA. The CDR3 totals 10 residues. The CDR3 sequence: CSVGTNEAFF. CDR3 DNA sequence: TGCAGCGTTGGGACAAATGAAGCTTTCTTT.

This clonotype was recorded many times. The chain uses TRBV29-1 and TRBJ1-5; D uncertain. Germline-derived CDR1 and CDR2 are SQVTM and ANQGSEA. V was cut by 4 bases and J by 6 bases, with 13 bases left in between. The length of the CDR3 is 13 residues. The CDR3 region has the DNA TGCAGCGTTGCAGTGATGGACGGTCAGCCCCAGCATTTT. This codes for CSVAVMDGQPQHF.

CDR3 bases: TGTGCCATCAGTGAGTCGAGCGGGAGCGGCGGGGAGCTGTTTTTT. This codes for CAISESSGSGGELFF. This rearrangement joins TRBV10-3 to TRBJ2-2; 8 positions agree with TRBD2. Germline lookup yields CDR1 ENHRY and CDR2 SYGVKD. This CDR3 contains 15 residues. V lost 0 bases, J lost 7 bases, and 4 bases stayed unmatched.

This clonotype occurred many times. This rearrangement joins TRBV19 to TRBJ1-1, with D possibly TRBD1 on 6 matching bases. Germline-derived CDR1 and CDR2 are LNHDA and SQIVND (reference sequence). This CDR3 is built from 15 residues. V was pared by 3 bases and J by 4 bases, with 15 bases between. The DNA of the CDR3 is TGTGCCAGTAGTATGGGGGGCACACTTGGCACTGAAGCTTTCTTT. Translation gives CASSMGGTLGTEAFF.

The V call is TRBV10-3, the J call TRBJ2-7, with D tentatively TRBD2 (5 bases). The CDR3 loop spans 14 amino acids. Germline CDR1 reads ENHRY; CDR2 reads SYGVKD. The V end lost 9 bases, the J end lost 6 bases, and 21 bases lay between the germline ends. CDR3 DNA: TGTGCCATATCTAGCAGCTTGGCAGGCTCCGAGCAGTACTTC. It codes for CAISSSLAGSEQYF.

This clonotype was counted between two and nine times. The rearrangement uses TRBV2 and TRBJ2-7; D tentatively fits TRBD1 or TRBD2 (5 bases each). This CDR3 contains 16 residues. Trimming took off 6 bases at V and 6 bases at J, with 24 bases between the two ends. CDR1 and CDR2 (germline): SNHLY, FYNNEI. The CDR3 DNA follows: TGTGCCAGCAGCCAAGTCGGGTCAGGGAGCTGGTCCGAGCAGTACTTC. Its translation is CASSQVGSGSWSEQYF. Complete variable domain (other parts from reference TRBV2 and TRBJ2-7): EPEVTQTPSHQVTQMGQEVILRCVPISNHLYFYWYRQILGQKVEFLVSFYNNEISEKSEIFDDQFSVERPDGSNFTLKIRSTKLEDSAMYFCASSQVGSGSWSEQYFGPGTRLTVT.